This T cell receptor beta chain came from a study of blood T cell repertoires in COVID-19. Across the study: Samples taken during acute and convalescent COVID-19 were collected in the United States, Italy and Spain.

Only in-frame clones appear in the TCRdb table, and some are missing; sequencing was by immunoSEQ multiplex PCR. The data hold roughly 230,000 clones, with approximately 86% observed a single time. V was shortened by 0 bases and J by 8 bases, with 13 bases between the two germline ends. Germline CDR1 and CDR2: SGHTA and FQGNSA. CDR3 size: 15 residues. Sequenced material: peripheral blood. This clonotype was obtained from a woman of 80 years or more with acute or convalescent COVID-19. V is TRBV7-2 and J is TRBJ1-4, with D possibly matching TRBD1 (6 bases). The CDR3 reads CASSLAGRGGEKLFF. The CDR3 nucleotides are TGTGCCAGCAGCTTAGCGGGCAGGGGTGGAGAAAAACTGTTTTTT. Using reference TRBV7-2 and TRBJ1-4 for the parts outside the CDR3, the full variable domain is GAGVSQSPSNKVTEKGKDVELRCDPISGHTALYWYRQSLGQGLEFLIYFQGNSAPDKSGLPSDRFSAERTGGSVSTLTIQRTQQEDSAVYLCASSLAGRGGEKLFFGSGTQLSVL.